Listed below are T cell receptor beta chains from one sample, sequenced in a study of T cells after yellow fever vaccination. TCRdb used MiXCR to reprocess the 5' RACE reads, holding one entry per CDR3 protein. The sample contains under 90,000 distinct CDR3 sequences, 5% to 8% of which appear only once. The specimen was CD8+ T cells sorted from PBMCs, collected approximately 40 days after the first yellow fever vaccination. These receptors were obtained from a man aged 18 to 30 who received the YFV17D yellow fever vaccine. CDR3s include the opening cysteine and the closing phenylalanine or tryptophan. A D gene is named only where the DNA matches it firmly. Only some rows state a clone size, as once, few, many or a class for expanded clones.

TRBV4-1	-	many	TRBJ2-5	TGCGCCAGCAGCCAAGGACTAGGGGAAGAGACCCAGTACTTC	CASSQGLGEETQYF
TRBV9	-	-	TRBJ2-5	TGTGCCAGCAGCCCCCGCGGCGGGGCACTGGGGGCAAATACTCAAGAGACCCAGTACTTC	CASSPRGGALGANTQETQYF
TRBV2	-	few	TRBJ1-6	TGTGCCAGCATTACGGGGAAAGCATATAATTCACCCCTCCACTTT	CASITGKAYNSPLHF
TRBV5-1	-	many	TRBJ2-1	TGCGCCAGCAGCTCGCACCTTTTGGAGCAGTTCTTC	CASSSHLLEQFF
TRBV19	-	-	TRBJ2-5	TGTGCCAGTAGTCCCCAGCAGGAAGAGACCCAGTACTTC	CASSPQQEETQYF
TRBV20-1	-	few	TRBJ1-1	TGCAGTGCCAGGGTGAGGGACGCTGAAGCTTTCTTT	CSARVRDAEAFF
TRBV7-8	TRBD1	-	TRBJ1-3	TGTGCCAGCAGCTTAGCGACAGGGGTTTACTCTGGAAACACCATATATTTT	CASSLATGVYSGNTIYF
TRBV7-9	TRBD1	many	TRBJ1-5	TGTGCCAGCAGCTGGGGACAGGGGAGCAATCAGCCCCAGCATTTT	CASSWGQGSNQPQHF
TRBV24-1	-	many	TRBJ2-2	TGTGCCACCAGAAGGGGTACGAACACCGGGGAGCTGTTTTTT	CATRRGTNTGELFF
TRBV9	-	-	TRBJ2-3	TGTGCCAGCAGCCCCCGAGGAAGGCTCACAGATACGCAGTATTTT	CASSPRGRLTDTQYF
TRBV12-3/TRBV12-4	-	many	TRBJ2-1	TGTGCCAGCAGTTTAGCGCACGTACAGCTCTACAATGAGCAGTTCTTC	CASSLAHVQLYNEQFF
TRBV4-3	-	many	TRBJ1-3	TGCGCCAGCAGCCAAGAGGGGAGCTCTGGAAACACCATATATTTT	CASSQEGSSGNTIYF
TRBV5-1	-	many	TRBJ2-3	TGCGCCAGCAGCTCAATTGGAAGAGATACGCAGTATTTT	CASSSIGRDTQYF
TRBV7-9	-	many	TRBJ2-1	TGTGCCAGCAGCCAACAGGCCTTTAACAATGAGCAGTTCTTC	CASSQQAFNNEQFF
TRBV6-2/TRBV6-3	TRBD1	many	TRBJ2-5	TGTGCCAGCAGTGAGGGGACAGACCAAGAGACCCAGTACTTC	CASSEGTDQETQYF
TRBV5-4	-	few	TRBJ2-1	TGTGCCAGCAGTCAACAGGGCCCGGGGTGGGGAGAGCAGTTCTTC	CASSQQGPGWGEQFF
TRBV7-8	-	few	TRBJ1-2	TGTGCCAGCAGCTTAGCTGGGCCGGGAGGCTACACCTTC	CASSLAGPGGYTF
TRBV4-2	-	-	TRBJ1-6	TGTGCCAGCAGCCAAGACGGGGAAAATTCACCCCTCCACTTT	CASSQDGENSPLHF